This T cell receptor beta chain came from a study of T-cell reconstitution after alpha-beta-depleted transplantation in children. Study outcomes and limitations: Recipient T cells and thymic progenitors that survived gave rise to the high TCRbeta diversity observed at day 60 in some patients. Among T cells one year after transplant, newly produced cells accounted for most counts and diversity. Several hundred graft clones that had expanded were reportedly the source of alpha-beta T cells about two months after transplant.

The ends lost 5 bases at V and 3 bases at J; junction bases unmatched: 4. Per germline, CDR1 SQVTM and CDR2 ANQGSEA. The CDR3 loop spans 13 amino acids. A TCRbeta library incorporating unique molecular identifiers was prepared. TCRdb used MiXCR to reprocess the PCR reads, holding one entry per CDR3 protein. The sample contains approximately 500,000 distinct CDR3 sequences, roughly 30% of which appear only once. With respect to this clonotype: No antigen is known for it.

The clonotype was recovered from a boy younger than two with Wiskott-Aldrich syndrome, due to receive a stem cell transplant. The chain joins TRBV29-1 to TRBJ2-7; the match to TRBD1 covers 10 bases. The specimen comprised PBMCs, sampled before TCRalphabeta/CD19-depleted stem cell transplant. The CDR3 nucleotides are TGCAGCGTTATCCGGGACAGGGGCTACGAGCAGTACTTC. As protein: CSVIRDRGYEQYF.